This entry lists 7 T cell receptor beta chains sequenced from one sample in a study of blood T cell repertoires in COVID-19. Clones were sequenced by immunoSEQ multiplex PCR, and TCRdb holds only the in-frame ones, with some missing. This sample has roughly 200,000 clones, with roughly 91% found just once. Sequenced material: PBMCs or T cells enriched from blood (not recorded which). The receptors come from a man aged 30 to 45 in a cohort exposed to, infected with or recovered from COVID-19 (not recorded which).

The V call is TRBV3-1 (or the pseudogene TRBV3-2), the J call TRBJ1-1; no clear D gene. CDR1 is LGHDT, CDR2 YNNKEL, per germline (reference sequence). The CDR3 runs to 12 residues. The ends were cut back, 4 bases at V and 6 bases at J, with 9 bases in the middle. CDR3 protein: CASSRTAAEAFF. The CDR3 bases are TGTGCCAGCAGCCGAACAGCCGCTGAAGCTTTCTTT.

About this clone: Other DNA sequences within the sample encode an identical CDR3. The chain links TRBV6-5 to TRBJ2-2, with D unclear. Germline V gene sequence: CDR1 MNHEY, CDR2 SVGAGI. Trimming stripped 3 bases from V and 3 bases from J, with 5 bases between. The CDR3 spans 13 residues. CDR3 region: CASSYQDTGELFF. The CDR3 DNA reads TGTGCCAGCAGTTATCAGGACACCGGGGAGCTGTTTTTT.

The chain joins TRBV27 to TRBJ1-2, with D tentatively TRBD1 (6 bases). The CDR3 has 14 residues. V was trimmed by 7 bases and J by 7 bases, leaving 19 bases between them. From germline, CDR1 is MNHEY and CDR2 SMNVEV (reference sequence). In DNA form, the CDR3 reads TGTGCCAGCACCCACCGTATGGGGGCCGCTGGCTACACCTTC. It encodes CASTHRMGAAGYTF.

The V call is TRBV19, the J call TRBJ2-3; D gene ambiguous. CDR1 and CDR2 from the germline V gene are LNHDA and SQIVND (reference sequence). There are 17 residues in the CDR3. Trimming pared 3 bases from V and 6 bases from J, leaving 22 bases between. Written as DNA, the CDR3 is TGTGCCAGTAGTATTACGTCACTGTTGTCGTCCTCGGATACGCAGTATTTT. Its protein product is CASSITSLLSSSDTQYF.

The rearrangement joins TRBV4-1 to TRBJ2-7, with 8 bases identical to TRBD1. The CDR3 has 19 residues. V dropped 5 bases and J dropped 5; count of bases not matched to a gene: 23. Germline V gives CDR1 MGHRA, CDR2 YSYEKL. The DNA for the CDR3 is TGCGCCAGCAGCTCTGGGACAGGCGTTTTAGAGGGATTTAGCGACGAGCAGTACTTC. This codes for CASSSGTGVLEGFSDEQYF.

The CDR3, as DNA: TGCGCCAGCAGCTCGGACAGCTCCTATAATTCACCCCTCCACTTT. As protein: CASSSDSSYNSPLHF. The chain carries TRBV5-1 and TRBJ1-6; D is possibly TRBD1 (6 bases). V gave up 3 bases and J gave up 0 bases, with 7 bases separating them. CDR3 length: 15 amino acids. Germline V gives CDR1 SGHRS, CDR2 YFSETQ.

The genes are TRBV28 and TRBJ1-6, with D perhaps matching TRBD1 (6 bases). Germline V gene lookup returns CDR1 MDHEN and CDR2 SYDVKM. V shed 6 bases and J shed 5 bases, with 17 bases lying between them. The CDR3 consists of 16 residues. DNA for the CDR3: TGTGCCAGCAGCCTCATTTTAGGACAGAATAATTCACCCCTCCACTTT. This sequence encodes CASSLILGQNNSPLHF. The whole variable domain, remainder taken from reference TRBV28 and TRBJ1-6, is DVKVTQSSRYLVKRTGEKVFLECVQDMDHENMFWYRQDPGLGLRLIYFSYDVKMKEKGDIPEGYSVSREKKERFSLILESASTNQTSMYLCASSLILGQNNSPLHFGNGTRLTVT.